This T cell receptor (beta chain) was identified in a study of T cells in Graves' hyperthyroidism and ophthalmopathy. TCR beta CDR3 regions were amplified from RNA. HTBI primers drove first-round RT-PCR of the TCR CDR3. TCRdb re-derived calls from the multiplex PCR reads in MiXCR, one entry per CDR3 protein. Of about 770,000 distinct CDR3 sequences in the sample, roughly a sixth are singletons; the top ten hold 16%. Per germline, CDR1 SQVTM and CDR2 ANQGSEA. The length of the CDR3 is 13 residues. The V gene lost 6 bases and the J gene lost 3 bases, with 12 bases spanning the gap. The clonotype comes from a woman aged 45-65 years with Graves' hyperthyroidism that later progressed to Graves' ophthalmopathy. The chain combines TRBV29-1 with TRBJ1-5; TRBD1 might be the D (6 bases). The sample taken for sequencing was blood. The DNA for the CDR3 is TGCAGCGTCGCGGACAGTTCCAATCAGCCCCAGCATTTT. It encodes CSVADSSNQPQHF.